These 24 T cell receptor beta chains originate from one sample sequenced in a study of blood T cell repertoires in COVID-19. Sequencing used immunoSEQ multiplex PCR; TCRdb keeps in-frame clones, though not all of them. The repertoire holds approximately 300,000 clones, with around 90% as singletons. Sequenced: peripheral blood. The receptors were sampled from a man younger than 35 with active or convalescent COVID-19.

The chain joins TRBV5-4 to TRBJ2-7; 9 nucleotides match TRBD1. The CDR3 is made up of 14 amino acids. Unmatched junction bases numbered 4, after V lost 3 bases and J lost 3 bases. Germline V gene sequence: CDR1 SGHNT, CDR2 YYREEE (reference sequence). The CDR3 is CASSYTTGGYEQYF. CDR3 bases: TGTGCCAGCAGCTATACGACAGGGGGCTACGAGCAGTACTTC.

The chain joins TRBV2 to TRBJ2-5, with unresolved D. From germline, CDR1 is SNHLY and CDR2 FYNNEI. Trimming took off 2 bases at V and 4 bases at J, with 8 bases between the two ends. The CDR3 is made up of 13 amino acids. The CDR3, as DNA: TGTGCCAGCAGTGAATTCCCGGGAGAGACCCAGTACTTC. Translated: CASSEFPGETQYF.

As DNA, the CDR3 is TGTGCCAGCAGTTTCCCCCCCCTAGCCTCAAGCACAGATACGCAGTATTTT. Its protein is CASSFPPLASSTDTQYF. The chain employs TRBV28 and TRBJ2-3, with D maybe TRBD2 (5 bases). The CDR3 has 17 amino acids. Between the trimmed V and J ends, which lost 3 bases and 0 bases, there was a span of 16 bases. The germline V gene encodes CDR1 MDHEN and CDR2 SYDVKM.

The V call is TRBV7-2, the J call TRBJ2-1; D unclear. Germline V lookup: CDR1 SGHTA, CDR2 FQGNSA. The V end was cut by 1 base, the J end by 6 bases, with 7 bases between. There are 13 residues in the CDR3. CDR3: CASSLVQTNEQFF. DNA for the CDR3: TGTGCCAGCAGCTTAGTACAAACCAATGAGCAGTTCTTC. Full variable domain (rest looked up from reference TRBV7-2 and TRBJ2-1): GAGVSQSPSNKVTEKGKDVELRCDPISGHTALYWYRQSLGQGLEFLIYFQGNSAPDKSGLPSDRFSAERTGGSVSTLTIQRTQQEDSAVYLCASSLVQTNEQFFGPGTRLTVL.

This clone came up once. The rearrangement uses TRBV5-8 and TRBJ1-5; D is ambiguous. The V end was cut by 1 base, the J end by 5 bases, with 7 bases between. Germline CDR1 SGHTS, CDR2 YDEGEE. The CDR3 runs 13 residues. The CDR3 sequence is CASSLKRDQPQHF. The CDR3 nucleotides are TGTGCCAGCAGCTTGAAGCGGGATCAGCCCCAGCATTTT.

CDR3 nucleotides: TGTGCCAGCAGCACGGACAGTCTTGGGAACGAGCAGTACTTC. Residues: CASSTDSLGNEQYF. This chain joins TRBV7-9 and TRBJ2-7, with D possibly being TRBD1 (6 bases). Trimming stripped 5 bases from V and 5 bases from J, with 16 bases between. The CDR3 sequence is 14 residues long. Germline V gives CDR1 SEHNR, CDR2 FQNEAQ (reference sequence).

This rearrangement joins TRBV5-1 to TRBJ2-3; TRBD2 matches 9 bases. The ends lost 4 bases at V and 8 bases at J; junction bases unmatched: 14. Per germline, CDR1 SGHRS and CDR2 YFSETQ. The CDR3 is 16 amino acids. The CDR3 here is CASSPHQREEFLTQYF. In DNA form, the CDR3 reads TGCGCCAGCAGCCCCCATCAGCGGGAGGAGTTCCTTACGCAGTATTTT.

The genes are TRBV18 and TRBJ2-7; tentative D call: TRBD2 (5 bases). The germline V and J ends were trimmed by 6 bases and 3 bases, with 15 bases remaining between them. The CDR3 sequence is 14 residues long. Germline V gives CDR1 KGHSH, CDR2 LQKENI. This chain's CDR3 is CASSPLRDLYEQYF. The CDR3 DNA reads TGTGCCAGCTCCCCCTTGAGGGATCTCTACGAGCAGTACTTC.

CDR3 sequence reads: CASSPLSGRNSYEQYF. The CDR3 nucleotides read TGTGCCAGCAGCCCCCTCAGCGGGCGCAACTCCTACGAGCAGTACTTC. The rearrangement links TRBV3-1 (or the pseudogene TRBV3-2) to TRBJ2-7, with D maybe TRBD2 (6 bases). V was shortened by 4 bases and J by 0 bases, with 16 bases between the two germline ends. CDR3 length: 16 amino acids. The germline V gene encodes CDR1 LGHDT and CDR2 YNNKEL (reference sequence).

V and J are TRBV6-5 and TRBJ1-2; 8 bases are shared with TRBD1. V dropped 3 bases and J dropped 9; count of bases not matched to a gene: 9. Germline V gene data show CDR1 as MNHEY and CDR2 as SVGAGI. The CDR3 consists of 14 residues. CDR3 amino acids: CASSYSRTGKSYTF. The CDR3 DNA is TGTGCCAGCAGTTATAGCCGGACAGGGAAGAGCTACACCTTC.

A remark on this clone: The sample has other DNA sequences that encode this CDR3 too. The chain recombines TRBV3-1 (or the pseudogene TRBV3-2) with TRBJ1-3; D is undetermined. The CDR3 totals 15 residues. Looked up from germline, CDR1 is LGHDT and CDR2 is YNNKEL (reference sequence). The V gene lost 1 base and the J gene lost 0 bases, with 7 bases spanning the gap. CDR3 nucleotide sequence: TGTGCCAGCAGCCAAGGCACTCGCTCTGGAAACACCATATATTTT. The encoded protein is CASSQGTRSGNTIYF.

This clone has a single count. The V and J genes are TRBV4-1 and TRBJ1-1; 9 bases agree with TRBD1. Germline V CDR1 and CDR2: MGHRA, YSYEKL. There are 16 residues in the CDR3. J lost 10 bases, V lost 0 bases, and 12 bases had no gene match. The CDR3 region is CASSQEQGASGLIAFF. The CDR3 DNA sequence: TGCGCCAGCAGCCAAGAACAGGGGGCCTCAGGTCTGATAGCTTTCTTT.

This sequence joins TRBV5-4 and TRBJ1-2; D is possibly TRBD1 (6 bases). Germline lookup yields CDR1 SGHNT and CDR2 YYREEE (reference sequence). Trimming pared 4 bases from V and 0 bases from J, leaving 13 bases between. This CDR3 comprises 15 residues. CDR3 sequence reads: CASSGYRDPNYGYTF. CDR3 DNA sequence: TGTGCCAGCAGCGGTTACAGGGACCCTAACTATGGCTACACCTTC.

The chain joins TRBV27 to TRBJ2-1; 9 bases line up with TRBD2. This CDR3 has 18 residues. After removal of 1 base from V and 0 bases from J, the junction contained 7 bases not matched to a gene. Per germline, CDR1 MNHEY and CDR2 SMNVEV (reference sequence). CDR3 in DNA: TGTGCCAGCAGTTTATTAGCGGGGGAACGTGGCTCCTACAATGAGCAGTTCTTC. It codes for CASSLLAGERGSYNEQFF.

The V gene is TRBV3-1 (or the pseudogene TRBV3-2), the J gene TRBJ2-1; 9 bases are shared with TRBD2. J lost 4 bases, V lost 3 bases, and 4 bases had no gene match. The CDR3 runs 15 residues. Looked up from germline, CDR1 is LGHDT and CDR2 is YNNKEL (reference sequence). The CDR3 DNA reads as TGTGCCAGCAGCCATCGACTAGCGGAGTACAATGAGCAGTTCTTC. This gives the protein CASSHRLAEYNEQFF.

The chain combines TRBV27 with TRBJ2-7, with TRBD1 matching 7 bases. Unmatched junction bases numbered 3, after V lost 6 bases and J lost 7 bases. This CDR3 is 11 amino acids long. Germline CDR1 MNHEY, CDR2 SMNVEV (reference sequence). The CDR3 DNA is TGTGCCAGCAGACAGGGGTTTGAGCAGTACTTC. Encoded protein: CASRQGFEQYF.

A single count supports this clone. The chain couples TRBV11-2 to TRBJ1-1; TRBD1 is a possible D gene (5 bases). Germline assignment: CDR1 SGHAT and CDR2 FQNNGV. The CDR3 length is 15 residues. V was shortened by 5 bases and J by 3 bases, with 16 bases between the two germline ends. CDR3 sequence: CASSTRRGGDTEAFF. CDR3 DNA: TGTGCCAGCAGCACACGACGCGGAGGGGACACTGAAGCTTTCTTT.

The J gene is TRBJ2-3, the V gene TRBV4-1, with no clear D. There are 16 residues in the CDR3. Germline V gene sequence: CDR1 MGHRA, CDR2 YSYEKL. Trimming cost V 3 bases and J 2 bases, with 15 bases left between them. In DNA form, the CDR3 reads TGCGCCAGCAGCCACCACCCTGAGGCTACCACAGATACGCAGTATTTT. This encodes CASSHHPEATTDTQYF.

This chain uses TRBV7-2 with TRBJ2-7; 11 bases fit TRBD1. This CDR3 contains 14 residues. With V trimmed by 4 bases and J by 6 bases, 5 bases remained unmatched. Germline assignment: CDR1 SGHTA and CDR2 FQGNSA. CDR3 sequence: CASSSRTGGGEQYF. In DNA form, the CDR3 reads TGTGCCAGCAGCTCCAGGACAGGGGGCGGCGAGCAGTACTTC.

This rearrangement joins TRBV10-3 to TRBJ2-7, with 8 bases lining up with TRBD2. The CDR3 is made up of 16 amino acids. Germline-derived CDR1 and CDR2 are ENHRY and SYGVKD. V gave up 6 bases and J gave up 0 bases; unmatched junction bases: 10. The CDR3 DNA is TGTGCCATCAGCAGATACGATAGCGGGACCTCCTACGAGCAGTACTTC. Its protein is CAISRYDSGTSYEQYF.

The chain links TRBV28 to TRBJ2-1; D call uncertain. V was shortened by 7 bases and J by 10 bases, with 17 bases between the two germline ends. Germline V CDR1 and CDR2: MDHEN, SYDVKM. CDR3 length equals 13 residues. DNA for the CDR3: TGTGCCAGCACTCAGACCGGATTCGGGGAGCAGTTCTTC. Encoded protein: CASTQTGFGEQFF.

Turning to this clone: Other DNA sequences in this specimen translate into the identical CDR3. The chain links TRBV27 to TRBJ2-7; 8 positions agree with TRBD1. CDR3 length: 14 residues. With V trimmed by 5 bases and J by 2 bases, 5 bases remained unmatched. Germline-derived CDR1 and CDR2 are MNHEY and SMNVEV (reference sequence). In nucleotides, the CDR3 is TGTGCCAGCAGTACAAGACAGGGGCCCTACGAGCAGTACTTC. Translation: CASSTRQGPYEQYF.

This rearrangement joins TRBV2 to TRBJ2-7; D remains unclear. The CDR3 contains 15 residues. Looked up from germline, CDR1 is SNHLY and CDR2 is FYNNEI. The V and J ends lost 6 bases and 4 bases respectively, with 19 bases between them. Here the CDR3 reads CASSYHSTMNYEQYF. In nucleotides, the CDR3 is TGTGCCAGCAGCTACCATAGCACTATGAATTACGAGCAGTACTTC.

The rearrangement uses TRBV19 and TRBJ2-1; 7 bases map to TRBD2. Trimming at V came to 8 bases and at J to 9 bases, leaving 16 bases not matched to a gene. This CDR3 has 15 amino acids. Germline-derived CDR1 and CDR2 are LNHDA and SQIVND (reference sequence). The CDR3 here is CASRPAGSGKSEQFF. CDR3 bases: TGTGCCAGTCGCCCAGCGGGGAGTGGTAAGAGTGAGCAGTTCTTC.